Listed below are T cell receptor beta chains from one sample, sequenced in a study of response to subunit inactivated influenza vaccine. TCRdb reanalysed the RT-PCR reads using MiXCR and keeps one entry per CDR3 protein. Altogether hundreds of thousands of distinct CDR3 sequences are present, 15% to 19% being singletons, with the ten largest covering approximately 10%. Specimen: PBMCs from blood, collected approximately 13 days after vaccination. These receptors were obtained from a middle-aged man who received an inactivated influenza vaccine. Each CDR3 is given with its conserved first and last residue. Expanded clones get a size class; other rows say once, few or many, or leave the size out.

clone_size | v_call | cdr3_aa
few | TRBV20-1 | CSAIRAGGRNTEAFF
few | TRBV6-5 | CASSYSLGSRANEQFF
few | TRBV4-1 | CASSQETLLGTDTQYF
. | TRBV7-6 | CASSPQDISTDTQYF
few | TRBV6-1 | CASREPGQAYEQYF
few | TRBV3-1 | CASSPILASGGPYEQYF
. | TRBV9 | CASSPRGGKTDEQFF
. | TRBV7-7 | CASSGQPLSGNTIYF
. | TRBV12-3/TRBV12-4 | CASRSGDRVAKNIQYF
many | TRBV20-1 | CSSDSGTGLYNEQFF
few | TRBV5-1 | CASSLGPLDRTDTQYF
. | TRBV4-1 | CASSQPGQGAFEQFF
. | TRBV19 | CASTPDRGGNEQYF
. | TRBV27 | CASSLGTGGSGGYTF
few | TRBV9 | CASSVAPDRQAFF
few | TRBV10-3 | CAISSGLAGGNEQFF
. | TRBV2 | CASSESIGRRYEQYF
. | TRBV7-2 | CASSLRRTGSYEQYF
. | TRBV4-2 | CASSQARTREYPYEQYF
many | TRBV6-2/TRBV6-3 | CASSDLGGSYNEQFF
. | TRBV14 | CASSSFLAGDGTDTQYF
. | TRBV5-1 | CASSLAQDTQYF
. | TRBV4-2 | CASSQDSYNAYYEQYF
few | TRBV5-5 | CASLPGQGRGTEAFF
. | TRBV3-1 | CASSGRTSGAYSDTQYF
. | TRBV5-6 | CASSYSGNTQYF
. | TRBV19 | CASSPVNGQGNTGELFF
. | TRBV6-2/TRBV6-3 | CASSYTTSGGSNTGELFF
few | TRBV6-5 | CASRSTTSRAVYGYTF
. | TRBV18 | CASSPPGGGYQNIQYF
few | TRBV6-1 | CASSEATGRRDTQYF
few | TRBV5-1 | CASGTDNTGELFF
many | TRBV9 | CASSVVAGSTDTQYF
many | TRBV11-2 | CASSSSSGGHNEQFF
. | TRBV11-1 | CASSLRTSGMGDTQYF
. | TRBV18 | CASSRTYSGVAEAFF